A selection of T cell receptor beta chains follows, all from one sample in a study of blood T cell repertoires in COVID-19. This table comes from immunoSEQ multiplex PCR, and its TCRdb copy is limited to in-frame clones, with some not included. The sample records about 210,000 clones, roughly four fifths being singletons. Sequencing was done on a sample of peripheral blood. These receptors were taken from a woman in her thirties or forties with acute or convalescent COVID-19. The CDR3 runs from the conserved cysteine through the conserved F or W. A D gene is named only where the DNA matches it firmly. Size tells how often a clone was seen (once, few, many) or the class of an expanded clone, and some rows leave it out.

abundance: .; j_gene: TRBJ2-7; v_gene: TRBV11-2; d_gene: TRBD1; CDR3aa: CASSRSLGTDSYEQYF; CDR3nt: TGTGCCAGCAGCCGATCACTGGGGACAGACTCCTACGAGCAGTACTTC
abundance: .; j_gene: TRBJ2-1; v_gene: TRBV1; d_gene: .; CDR3aa: CTSLLGSGDSKDHEQFF; CDR3nt: TGCACCAGCTTGTTAGGAAGCGGGGACTCCAAGGATCATGAGCAGTTCTTC
abundance: .; j_gene: TRBJ2-7; v_gene: TRBV6-4; d_gene: TRBD1; CDR3aa: CASSDSGQDGYEQYF; CDR3nt: TGTGCCAGCAGTGACTCCGGACAGGACGGCTACGAGCAGTACTTC
abundance: .; j_gene: TRBJ2-1; v_gene: TRBV5-1; d_gene: .; CDR3aa: CASSLVYRGNEQFF; CDR3nt: TGCGCCAGCAGCTTGGTTTACAGAGGGAATGAGCAGTTCTTC
abundance: .; j_gene: TRBJ2-1; v_gene: TRBV5-1; d_gene: TRBD1; CDR3aa: CASTLGTGEHNEQFF; CDR3nt: TGCGCCAGCACCTTAGGGACAGGGGAACACAATGAGCAGTTCTTC
abundance: .; j_gene: TRBJ1-4; v_gene: TRBV7-2; d_gene: TRBD1; CDR3aa: CASSLGQGGATNEKLFF; CDR3nt: TGTGCCAGCAGCTTAGGACAGGGGGGTGCAACTAATGAAAAACTGTTTTTT
abundance: once; j_gene: TRBJ2-1; v_gene: TRBV30; d_gene: TRBD1; CDR3aa: CAWSSFRDRGLNEQFF; CDR3nt: TGTGCCTGGAGTTCCTTCCGGGACAGGGGGCTGAATGAGCAGTTCTTC
abundance: .; j_gene: TRBJ2-3; v_gene: TRBV12-5; d_gene: TRBD1; CDR3aa: CASGLNRGEADTQYF; CDR3nt: TGTGCTAGTGGTTTGAACAGGGGGGAAGCAGATACGCAGTATTTT
abundance: .; j_gene: TRBJ1-5; v_gene: TRBV7-2; d_gene: TRBD1; CDR3aa: CASSYGQGAGNQPQHF; CDR3nt: TGTGCCAGCAGCTATGGACAGGGGGCCGGGAATCAGCCCCAGCATTTT
abundance: .; j_gene: TRBJ1-5; v_gene: TRBV6-5; d_gene: TRBD1; CDR3aa: CASSLSGTGIQPQHF; CDR3nt: TGTGCCAGCAGTTTGTCCGGGACAGGGATTCAGCCCCAGCATTTT
abundance: once; j_gene: TRBJ2-7; v_gene: TRBV7-9; d_gene: TRBD1; CDR3aa: CASSFKGASTGEQYF; CDR3nt: TGTGCCAGCAGCTTTAAGGGGGCGTCTACTGGCGAGCAGTACTTC
abundance: .; j_gene: TRBJ1-1; v_gene: TRBV5-1; d_gene: .; CDR3aa: CASRLTPSEAFF; CDR3nt: TGCGCCAGCAGGTTGACACCCTCTGAAGCTTTCTTT
abundance: few; j_gene: TRBJ1-5; v_gene: TRBV5-5; d_gene: .; CDR3aa: CASSVYGRDQPQHF; CDR3nt: TGTGCCAGCAGCGTCTATGGGCGCGATCAGCCCCAGCATTTT
abundance: .; j_gene: TRBJ2-7; v_gene: TRBV10-3; d_gene: .; CDR3aa: CAISESGGLEQYF; CDR3nt: TGTGCCATCAGTGAGTCCGGGGGGCTCGAACAGTACTTC
abundance: .; j_gene: TRBJ2-7; v_gene: TRBV14; d_gene: TRBD1; CDR3aa: CASSLFGTGFNEQYF; CDR3nt: TGTGCCAGCAGCCTATTCGGGACAGGGTTCAACGAGCAGTACTTC
abundance: .; j_gene: TRBJ1-1; v_gene: TRBV3-1/TRBV3-2; d_gene: .; CDR3aa: CASSRGGTEAFF; CDR3nt: TGTGCCAGCAGCCGAGGGGGCACTGAAGCTTTCTTT
abundance: .; j_gene: TRBJ2-2; v_gene: TRBV19; d_gene: .; CDR3aa: CASSIQITGELFF; CDR3nt: TGTGCCAGTAGTATCCAGATCACCGGGGAGCTGTTTTTT
abundance: .; j_gene: TRBJ1-2; v_gene: TRBV4-1; d_gene: .; CDR3aa: CASSQEWEGSGGYTF; CDR3nt: TGCGCCAGCAGCCAGGAATGGGAGGGGTCTGGAGGCTACACCTTC
abundance: .; j_gene: TRBJ1-4; v_gene: TRBV9; d_gene: TRBD1; CDR3aa: CASSPGTGKEKLFF; CDR3nt: TGTGCCAGCAGTCCCGGGACAGGTAAAGAAAAACTGTTTTTT
abundance: .; j_gene: TRBJ1-1; v_gene: TRBV27; d_gene: .; CDR3aa: CASSSPGLNAEAFF; CDR3nt: TGTGCCAGCAGTTCCCCAGGCTTGAACGCTGAAGCTTTCTTT
abundance: .; j_gene: TRBJ2-1; v_gene: TRBV10-3; d_gene: TRBD1; CDR3aa: CAISESDGTGGGEQFF; CDR3nt: TGTGCCATCAGTGAGTCGGACGGGACAGGGGGTGGTGAGCAGTTCTTC
abundance: .; j_gene: TRBJ2-3; v_gene: TRBV6-2/TRBV6-3; d_gene: TRBD2; CDR3aa: CASSKGTSGRARGTDTQYF; CDR3nt: TGTGCCAGCAGCAAAGGGACTAGCGGGAGGGCCAGGGGCACAGATACGCAGTATTTT
abundance: .; j_gene: TRBJ2-1; v_gene: TRBV7-3; d_gene: TRBD1; CDR3aa: CASSQRTGVNEQFF; CDR3nt: TGTGCCAGCAGCCAACGGACAGGGGTTAATGAGCAGTTCTTC
abundance: .; j_gene: TRBJ2-1; v_gene: TRBV24-1; d_gene: TRBD1; CDR3aa: CATSDRGQSSYNEQFF; CDR3nt: TGTGCCACCAGTGATCGGGGACAGAGCTCCTACAATGAGCAGTTCTTC
abundance: .; j_gene: TRBJ2-5; v_gene: TRBV3-1/TRBV3-2; d_gene: TRBD2; CDR3aa: CASSRRTSGREETQYF; CDR3nt: TGTGCCAGCAGCCGACGGACTAGCGGGAGAGAGGAGACCCAGTACTTC
abundance: few; j_gene: TRBJ1-3; v_gene: TRBV15; d_gene: .; CDR3aa: CATSRGVPGNTIYF; CDR3nt: TGTGCCACCAGCAGAGGAGTGCCCGGAAACACCATATATTTT
abundance: .; j_gene: TRBJ2-1; v_gene: TRBV4-3; d_gene: .; CDR3aa: CASSQVGAAGEQFF; CDR3nt: TGCGCCAGCAGCCAAGTTGGAGCGGCGGGTGAGCAGTTCTTC
abundance: .; j_gene: TRBJ2-1; v_gene: TRBV10-3; d_gene: .; CDR3aa: CAISESGGSYNEQFF; CDR3nt: TGTGCCATCAGTGAGTCTGGTGGCTCATACAATGAGCAGTTCTTC
abundance: .; j_gene: TRBJ1-5; v_gene: TRBV6-5; d_gene: TRBD1; CDR3aa: CASSYDRADQPQHF; CDR3nt: TGTGCCAGCAGTTACGACAGGGCCGATCAGCCCCAGCATTTT
abundance: few; j_gene: TRBJ1-2; v_gene: TRBV27; d_gene: .; CDR3aa: CASSSHRATDGYTF; CDR3nt: TGTGCCAGCAGTTCGCACAGGGCTACGGATGGCTACACCTTC
abundance: .; j_gene: TRBJ2-7; v_gene: TRBV6-6; d_gene: TRBD2; CDR3aa: CASSLGSSGYSYEQYF; CDR3nt: TGTGCCAGCAGTTTGGGTAGTAGCGGGTACTCCTACGAGCAGTACTTC